The clone carrying this T cell receptor (beta chain) was recorded only once. The antigen remains unidentified. TCRdb's copy holds only in-frame clones and misses some; the assay was immunoSEQ multiplex PCR. The sample includes about 480,000 clones, 87% seen only once; the top ten take 9.5% to 15%. Treatment denoted: about 20 received Ad26.COV2.S at low or high dose, single or two shots; about 5 received placebo; per-sample allocation not given. Day 63 after the first vaccine or placebo injection was the time point for sampling. The data are from a study of Ad26.COV2.S vaccination and SARS-CoV-2 variants. The CDR3 runs to 13 residues. Study-wide findings and caveats: Similar non-spike TCR breadth was observed in recipients of vaccine and of placebo.

The sequence came from a person between 18 and 60 years old who received the Ad26.COV2.S COVID-19 vaccine or a placebo. Source: peripheral blood, taken in a trial of Ad26.COV2.S vaccine versus placebo. The gene calls are TRBV21-1 and TRBJ2-3; the listed D gene, TRBD2, was not tested against the DNA. TRBV21-1 is given as a pseudogene. DNA for the CDR3: TGTGCCAGACAAACCGGGAGAACAGATACGCAGTATTTT. The encoded protein is CARQTGRTDTQYF.